Below are 10 T cell receptor beta chains sequenced from a single sample in a study of spatial heterogeneity in lung cancer. Study-wide results and limits: Expanded alpha and beta TCR counts within tumors tracked tumor mutation counts.

TCRdb fed the 5' RACE reads into MiXCR, producing one record per CDR3 protein. The sample has 21,000 or so distinct CDR3 sequences, nearly 6.5% seen once; the top ten hold 10%. The sample's time point: sample taken at primary tumor resection. Their specific antigens are unknown. Sequencing used lung tumor tissue, obtained at surgery. All receptors come from a male donor with early-stage non-small cell lung cancer.

This clonotype showed up many times. The J gene is TRBJ2-5, the V gene TRBV11-2, with 8 bases aligning to TRBD1. V dropped 3 bases and J dropped 3; count of bases not matched to a gene: 6. CDR1 is SGHAT and CDR2 is FQNNGV in the germline V gene. CDR3 size: 15 residues. CDR3 loop: CASSLGTGGEETQYF. Written as DNA, the CDR3 is TGTGCCAGCAGCTTGGGGACAGGAGGAGAAGAGACCCAGTACTTC. The full variable domain, in which reference TRBV11-2 and TRBJ2-5 provide the parts outside the CDR3, is EAGVAQSPRYKIIEKRQSVAFWCNPISGHATLYWYQQILGQGPKLLIQFQNNGVVDDSQLPKDRFSAERLKGVDSTLKIQPAKLEDSAVYLCASSLGTGGEETQYFGPGTRLLVL.

This clonotype showed up many times. J is TRBJ1-1 and V is TRBV6-2 or TRBV6-3, with TRBD1 matching over 10 bases. V trimming: 0 bases; J trimming: 6 bases; junction bases outside the gene matches: 7. The CDR3 length is 16 residues. Germline assignment: CDR1 MNHEY and CDR2 SVGEGT. The CDR3 sequence: CASSYSSPGQGSEAFF. The CDR3 DNA follows: TGTGCCAGCAGTTACTCGTCGCCGGGACAGGGGTCTGAAGCTTTCTTT.

The CDR3 sequence is CATRRDRGPQETQYF. The CDR3 DNA reads as TGTGCCACTCGAAGGGACAGGGGTCCGCAAGAGACCCAGTACTTC. The J gene is TRBJ2-5, the V gene TRBV28; TRBD1 agrees at 10 bases. J was trimmed by 2 bases and V by 10 bases; bases with no gene match: 10. CDR1 and CDR2 (germline): MDHEN, SYDVKM. The CDR3 loop spans 15 amino acids.

At least ten counts were recorded for this clonotype. This chain joins TRBV12-3 or TRBV12-4 and TRBJ2-7, with no clear D. Trimming shortened V by 2 bases and J by 3 bases, and 11 bases separated the two germline ends. This CDR3 region has 14 residues. Written as DNA, the CDR3 is TGTGCCAGCAGTTTATACCCGCAGGACTACGAGCAGTACTTC. Translated: CASSLYPQDYEQYF.

This clonotype was seen a few times. The chain combines TRBV20-1 with TRBJ1-5; no clear D gene. Germline V CDR1 and CDR2: DFQATT, SNEGSKA (reference sequence). V was pared by 6 bases and J by 4 bases, with 22 bases between. The CDR3 is 16 residues long. The CDR3: CSAPLKVEVPNQPQHF. The CDR3 DNA reads as TGCAGTGCCCCCCTCAAAGTAGAAGTACCGAATCAGCCCCAGCATTTT.

This clonotype was observed at least ten times. This chain joins TRBV7-9 and TRBJ2-2; no reliable D call. Trimming pared 5 bases from V and 4 bases from J, leaving 11 bases between. The CDR3 sequence is 14 residues long. Germline V CDR1 and CDR2: SEHNR, FQNEAQ (reference sequence). The CDR3 bases are TGTGCCAGCAGCAACGATTACAGCACCGGGGAGCTGTTTTTT. This codes for CASSNDYSTGELFF.

Notes on this clonotype: Germline and junction disagree at one end, which may indicate a read error. The chain joins TRBV5-6 to TRBJ1-5, with D possibly matching TRBD1 (5 bases). CDR1 and CDR2 (germline): SGHDT, YYEEEE. This CDR3 region has 14 residues. The CDR3 DNA reads TGTGCCAGCAGCGAAGGGGACTCAAATCAGCCCCGGCATTTT. This codes for CASSEGDSNQPRHF.

In the case of this clonotype: One end of the junction is discordant with germline, which a read error may explain. V gene TRBV18 combines with J gene TRBJ2-2, with TRBD2 as a possible D gene (5 bases). Germline V gene lookup returns CDR1 KGHSH and CDR2 LQKENI. The CDR3 covers 15 residues. CDR3 residues: CASSPLPRFDGELIF. The CDR3 DNA is TGTGCCAGCTCACCCCTCCCAAGGTTTGACGGGGAGCTGATTTTT.

The table lists this clonotype with many counts. The gene calls are TRBV5-1 and TRBJ2-7, with TRBD1 identical over 7 bases. Germline V CDR1 and CDR2: SGHRS, YFSETQ. CDR3 length: 15 residues. The junction had 7 bases not matched to a gene; V was cut back by 0 bases and J by 4 bases. The CDR3 region is CASSLAGTDLYEQYF. The CDR3, as DNA: TGCGCCAGCAGCTTGGCCGGGACAGACCTTTACGAGCAGTACTTC.

This clonotype was picked up many times. This chain uses TRBV6-2 or TRBV6-3 with TRBJ1-1; D is unresolved. The V end was cut by 5 bases, the J end by 7 bases, with 11 bases between. Germline-derived CDR1 and CDR2 are MNHEY and SVGEGT. This CDR3 is 12 amino acids long. The CDR3 region is CASSPRTYEAFF. Written as DNA, the CDR3 is TGTGCCAGCAGTCCTCGGACTTATGAAGCTTTCTTT.